The 20 T cell receptor beta chains reported below all come from one sample, sequenced in a study of T cells after posttransplantation cyclophosphamide (TCRdb year 2016). The sample's treatment or condition label is to be understood as: high-dose cyclophosphamide on days +3 and +4 as single-agent GVHD prophylaxis. Patients in the PTCy group got busulfan and fludarabine conditioning, a marrow graft from a related or unrelated donor, and cyclophosphamide on days +3 and +4. Library method: the immunoSEQ multiplex PCR assay. TCRdb limited this immuneACCESS table to in-frame rearrangements with V and J called. A share of clones is missing; checked studies link under half to unresolved V genes, and the rest is unexplained. The table for this sample lists some 37,000 clones; over 75% of them were counted only once. The ten largest clonotypes hold 7.5% to 10% of the sample. The material was CD4+ T cells sorted from blood, obtained 1,700 to 2,000 days after a stem cell transplant with posttransplant cyclophosphamide. The receptors were sampled from a female patient aged 40-49 years who received an allogeneic stem cell transplant from a related donor, was CMV-positive, and had no GVHD. Post transplant, some T cells may arise from the graft donor.

The CDR3 loop reads CASSGLPLGGGYTDTQYF. CDR3 coding DNA: TGTGCCAGCAGTGGACTCCCCCTTGGCGGGGGATACACAGATACGCAGTATTTT. The genes are TRBV2 and TRBJ2-3, with 7 bases aligning to TRBD2. The CDR3 is 18 residues long. V dropped 4 bases and J dropped 2; count of bases not matched to a gene: 15. In germline, CDR1 is SNHLY, CDR2 FYNNEI.

This clone was detected a few times. The rearrangement links TRBV7-8 to TRBJ2-2; maybe TRBD1 (5 bases). V dropped 1 base and J dropped 5 bases, with 11 bases sitting between them. The CDR3 contains 15 residues. Germline lookup yields CDR1 SGHVS and CDR2 FQNEAQ. The CDR3 bases are TGTGCCAGCAGCTTAGTCAGGGTAGGAACCGGGGAGCTGTTTTTT. Residues: CASSLVRVGTGELFF.

The rearrangement links TRBV5-4 to TRBJ2-1; 10 bases are shared with TRBD1. The V gene end was trimmed by 5 bases and the J gene end by 5 bases; junction bases not matched to a gene: 1. The CDR3 contains 13 residues. The germline V gene encodes CDR1 SGHNT and CDR2 YYREEE (reference sequence). Here the CDR3 reads CASRGQGNNEQFF. In DNA form, the CDR3 reads TGTGCCAGCAGGGGACAGGGGAACAATGAGCAGTTCTTC.

This sequence joins TRBV4-2 and TRBJ2-7; 14 bases map to TRBD2. Germline V gene sequence: CDR1 LGHNA, CDR2 YNFKEQ. Trimming removed 4 bases from V and 5 bases from J; junction bases left unmatched: 4. The CDR3 loop spans 15 amino acids. CDR3 amino acids: CASSPTSGGAHEQYF. The CDR3 region has the DNA TGTGCCAGCAGCCCGACTAGCGGGGGGGCCCACGAGCAGTACTTC.

This clone appeared a few times. The chain has TRBV7-9 and TRBJ2-1; D gene ambiguous. This CDR3 region has 13 residues. Trimming cost V 5 bases and J 3 bases, with 8 bases left between them. CDR1 and CDR2 from the germline V gene are SEHNR and FQNEAQ (reference sequence). CDR3 in DNA: TGTGCCAGCAGCCCGAGGATCTACAATGAGCAGTTCTTC. Translated, it gives CASSPRIYNEQFF. The whole variable domain, filled in from reference TRBV7-9 and TRBJ2-1, reads DTGVSQNPRHKITKRGQNVTFRCDPISEHNRLYWYRQTLGQGPEFLTYFQNEAQLEKSRLLSDRFSAERPKGSFSTLEIQRTEQGDSAMYLCASSPRIYNEQFFGPGTRLTVL.

This clone was seen only a few times. The chain is built from TRBV9 and TRBJ1-6; 8 bases agree with TRBD1. The CDR3 has 14 residues. Trimming took 1 base from V and 10 from J; bases not matched to a gene: 4. CDR1 and CDR2 (germline): SGDLS, YYNGEE. Written as DNA, the CDR3 is TGTGCCAGCAGCGTACAGGCAGGGGGCTCACCCCTCCACTTT. Translated, it gives CASSVQAGGSPLHF.

V gene TRBV5-1 combines with J gene TRBJ2-7; possible D gene TRBD1, 6 bases. Trimming cost V 1 base and J 6 bases, with 11 bases left between them. Looked up from germline, CDR1 is SGHRS and CDR2 is YFSETQ. The CDR3 sequence is 13 residues long. This chain's CDR3 is CASSLTGPTEQYF. CDR3 nucleotide sequence: TGCGCCAGCAGCTTGACAGGGCCGACCGAGCAGTACTTC. The variable domain in full, with the rest retrieved from reference TRBV5-1 and TRBJ2-7, is KAGVTQTPRYLIKTRGQQVTLSCSPISGHRSVSWYQQTPGQGLQFLFEYFSETQRNKGNFPGRFSGRQFSNSRSEMNVSTLELGDSALYLCASSLTGPTEQYFGPGTRLTVT.

The rearrangement links TRBV10-3 to TRBJ2-7; D unclear. Germline values: CDR1 ENHRY, CDR2 SYGVKD. The V end lost 2 bases, the J end lost 7 bases, and 6 bases lay between the germline ends. CDR3 length: 11 amino acids. Here the CDR3 reads CAISETGEQYF. DNA of the CDR3: TGTGCCATCAGTGAGACGGGTGAGCAGTACTTC.

This clone was seen a handful of times. This chain joins TRBV7-9 and TRBJ1-4, with D hard to call. The CDR3 consists of 14 residues. The germline gives CDR1 SEHNR, CDR2 FQNEAQ (reference sequence). Between the trimmed V and J ends, which lost 5 bases and 8 bases, there was a span of 15 bases. The CDR3 reads CASSPGSGREKLFF. The CDR3 DNA sequence: TGTGCCAGCAGCCCCGGCTCGGGGAGGGAAAAACTGTTTTTT.

This clone came up once. The CDR3: CASNHPTGNTQYF. CDR3 bases: TGTGCCAGCAACCACCCGACTGGAAATACGCAGTATTTT. The V call is TRBV7-9, the J call TRBJ2-3; D is unclear. V was shortened by 7 bases and J by 7 bases, with 15 bases between the two germline ends. Looked up from germline, CDR1 is SEHNR and CDR2 is FQNEAQ (reference sequence). CDR3 length: 13 amino acids.

J is TRBJ1-2 and V is TRBV10-3; TRBD1 matches at 10 bases. Trimming at V came to 0 bases and at J to 4 bases, leaving 5 bases not matched to a gene. Germline lookup yields CDR1 ENHRY and CDR2 SYGVKD. The length of the CDR3 is 16 residues. CDR3 nucleotides: TGTGCCATCAGTGAGTCGAGGGGACAGGGGATCTATGGCTACACCTTC. Translating it yields CAISESRGQGIYGYTF.

The chain has TRBV6-6 and TRBJ2-1, with 8 bases lining up with TRBD1. V was clipped by 9 bases and J by 0 bases; unmatched bases: 10. The CDR3 extends over 16 amino acids. Germline loops: CDR1 MNHNY, CDR2 SVGAGI (reference sequence). The DNA of the CDR3 is TGTGCCAGTGGGACAAACAGGGGGACCTCCTACAATGAGCAGTTCTTC. Amino acid sequence: CASGTNRGTSYNEQFF.

V usage is TRBV5-1 and J usage is TRBJ2-7, with TRBD1 as a possible D gene (6 bases). CDR1 and CDR2 (germline): SGHRS, YFSETQ. This CDR3 is 15 amino acids long. V was pared by 4 bases and J by 1 base, with 15 bases between. The CDR3 sequence: CASSDTGSFSYEQYF. The CDR3 nucleotides read TGCGCCAGCAGCGATACAGGGTCGTTTTCCTACGAGCAGTACTTC.

The V gene is TRBV9, the J gene TRBJ1-2; TRBD1 agrees at 11 bases. The CDR3 is 15 residues long. CDR1 and CDR2 (germline): SGDLS, YYNGEE. V lost 2 bases, J lost 7 bases, and 7 bases stayed unmatched. CDR3 DNA sequence: TGTGCCAGCAGCGTTGGGACAGGGGGGACCCTTGGCTACACCTTC. Protein: CASSVGTGGTLGYTF. The full variable domain, its missing parts supplied by reference TRBV9 and TRBJ1-2, is DSGVTQTPKHLITATGQRVTLRCSPRSGDLSVYWYQQSLDQGLQFLIQYYNGEERAKGNILERFSAQQFPDLHSELNLSSLELGDSALYFCASSVGTGGTLGYTFGSGTRLTVV.

The J gene is TRBJ2-1, the V gene TRBV6-6; TRBD2 aligns across 12 bases. Germline CDR1 reads MNHNY; CDR2 reads SVGAGI (reference sequence). V trimming: 4 bases; J trimming: 4 bases; junction bases outside the gene matches: 5. The CDR3 runs 16 residues. The CDR3 DNA reads TGTGCCAGCAGTTGGGAGACTAGCGGGGGTTACAATGAGCAGTTCTTC. Protein sequence: CASSWETSGGYNEQFF.

The J gene is TRBJ2-5, the V gene TRBV6-1; 11 nucleotides agree with TRBD2. The CDR3 length is 17 residues. V dropped 1 base and J dropped 1; count of bases not matched to a gene: 5. Per germline, CDR1 MNHNS and CDR2 SASEGT. The CDR3 reads CASSEEIAGGSQETQYF. CDR3 DNA: TGTGCCAGCAGTGAAGAGATAGCGGGGGGGTCCCAAGAGACCCAGTACTTC.

The CDR3 DNA is TGTGCCAGCAGCTTTCACGGGGGGGCAGGGGATACGCAGTATTTT. Protein sequence: CASSFHGGAGDTQYF. This sequence joins TRBV5-4 and TRBJ2-3, with 8 bases fitting TRBD2. The CDR3 spans 15 residues. Per germline, CDR1 SGHNT and CDR2 YYREEE (reference sequence). V was pared by 2 bases and J by 6 bases, with 8 bases of the junction left unmatched.

The chain is built from TRBV4-1 and TRBJ2-7; 9 nucleotides line up with TRBD2. After removal of 2 bases from V and 5 bases from J, the junction contained 10 bases not matched to a gene. The CDR3 length is 16 residues. CDR1 and CDR2 from the germline V gene are MGHRA and YSYEKL. This CDR3 is CASSQTRGAGGHEQYF. The CDR3 nucleotides read TGCGCCAGCAGCCAAACCCGGGGAGCGGGGGGCCACGAGCAGTACTTC.

The chain links TRBV7-2 to TRBJ2-2; perhaps TRBD2 as D (5 bases). Trimming pared 11 bases from V and 2 bases from J, leaving 12 bases between. Germline values: CDR1 SGHTA, CDR2 FQGNSA. This CDR3 has 13 residues. The DNA for the CDR3 is TGTGCCGGTCGGGGAGTAAACACCGGGGAGCTGTTTTTT. Encoded protein: CAGRGVNTGELFF.

The sample holds a few counts of this clone. J is TRBJ2-2 and V is TRBV2, with D possibly being TRBD2 (5 bases). The germline V gene encodes CDR1 SNHLY and CDR2 FYNNEI. V lost 11 bases and J 4 bases, leaving 17 bases between the germline ends. This CDR3 contains 14 residues. The CDR3 coding sequence is TGTGCCGGGCGACGGGATCTCGGCACCGGGGAGCTGTTTTTT. This encodes CAGRRDLGTGELFF.